The rows below give T cell receptor beta chains drawn from one sample of a study of shared clonotypes between healthy human individuals. The data were produced by immunoSEQ multiplex PCR, yet TCRdb's version contains in-frame clones alone and is incomplete. The sample lists some 1,900,000 clones, roughly 94% occurring once. Input material: naive CD8+ T cells sorted from blood. The source is a man younger than 35 in good health. CDR3s include the opening cysteine and the closing phenylalanine or tryptophan. Each record gives: D gene, J gene, clone size, V gene, CDR3 DNA, CDR3 protein. The D gene is left open where the match is weak. Size values are once, few and many counts, or a class for expanded clones, and some rows have none.

TRBD1 TRBJ1-2 - TRBV5-6 TGTGCCAGCAGCTCGGACAGGGTCACCTATGGCTACACCTTC CASSSDRVTYGYTF
TRBD1 TRBJ2-7 - TRBV11-3 TGTGCCAGCAGCACACGGACAGGGTTCGGCGAGCAGTACTTC CASSTRTGFGEQYF
- TRBJ2-7 - TRBV5-6 TGTGCCAGCAGCTTGTTATTGGGGGGCGAGCAGTACTTC CASSLLLGGEQYF
- TRBJ1-2 - TRBV27 TGTGCCAGCAGTTTAAACCCGGCCTACTGGGGCTACACCTTC CASSLNPAYWGYTF
- TRBJ2-7 - TRBV6-5 TGTGCCAGCAGTTACAGGGTAGCCTACGAGCAGTACTTC CASSYRVAYEQYF
- TRBJ2-7 - TRBV25-1 TGTGCCAGCAGAGTTAGCGAGTACGAGCAGTACTTC CASRVSEYEQYF
- TRBJ2-1 - TRBV27 TGTGCCAGCAGTTTAGATTTCGAACATGAGCAGTTCTTC CASSLDFEHEQFF
- TRBJ2-7 once TRBV29-1 TGCAGCGTTGCCCAGGGTCTCTACGAGCAGTACTTC CSVAQGLYEQYF
- TRBJ2-7 - TRBV5-6 TGTGCCAGCAGCTCGAGACAGGTCCACTACGAGCAGTACTTC CASSSRQVHYEQYF
- TRBJ2-7 - TRBV7-9 TGTGCCAGCAGCTTAGCCGGGGTGGGAGACTACGAGCAGTACTTC CASSLAGVGDYEQYF
- TRBJ1-1 - TRBV6-5 TGTGCCAGCAGTTACAATGGGGTTGATGAAGCTTTCTTT CASSYNGVDEAFF
TRBD1 TRBJ2-5 once TRBV10-2 TGCGCCAGCAGTACAGGGGTGGAAGAGACCCAGTACTTC CASSTGVEETQYF
- TRBJ1-2 - TRBV4-1 TGCGCCAGCAGCCAAGAGTACAGCCCAAGCTTAAACTATGGCTACACCTTC CASSQEYSPSLNYGYTF
- TRBJ2-7 once TRBV10-3 TGTGCCAGCAGTTACTCGCAGGGTCCCCCTACTAGCGAGCAGTACTTC CASSYSQGPPTSEQYF
TRBD1 TRBJ2-7 - TRBV28 TGTGCCAGCAGTCCCCCGGACAGGGACTACGAGCAGTACTTC CASSPPDRDYEQYF
- TRBJ1-1 - TRBV9 TGTGCCAGCAGCGCTCAAGGAAGAGAAGCTTTCTTT CASSAQGREAFF
- TRBJ1-2 - TRBV6-5 TGTGCCAGCAGTTACTCTGACACAGGGAACTATGGCTACACCTTC CASSYSDTGNYGYTF
TRBD2 TRBJ2-2 - TRBV27 TGTGCCAGCCGTGGCGGGGGGTCCACCGGGGAGCTGTTTTTT CASRGGGSTGELFF
- TRBJ1-2 - TRBV7-6 TGTGCCAGCAGCTTAGGGGCAGAAAAAATCTATGGCTACACCTTC CASSLGAEKIYGYTF
- TRBJ1-1 - TRBV15 TGTGCCACCAGCAGAGATAGGGGATCGAGCACTGAAGCTTTCTTT CATSRDRGSSTEAFF
TRBD1 TRBJ2-7 - TRBV2 TGTGCCAGCTGGCAACAGGGGGTATACGAGCAGTACTTC CASWQQGVYEQYF
- TRBJ1-5 once TRBV19 TGTGCCAGTAGTTCCTTCGGGGGCGGGGTTGATCAGCCCCAGCATTTT CASSSFGGGVDQPQHF
- TRBJ2-1 - TRBV4-1 TGCGCCAGCAGCCATGCGGGTGGCGATGAGCAGTTCTTC CASSHAGGDEQFF
- TRBJ2-3 - TRBV5-1 TGCGCCAGCAGCTCAGGGGGGTCTAGCACAGATACGCAGTATTTT CASSSGGSSTDTQYF
- TRBJ2-7 - TRBV30 TGTGCCTGGAGTAGCATCTCCTACGAGCAGTACTTC CAWSSISYEQYF
- TRBJ1-1 - TRBV6-1 TGTGCCAGCAGTCAACTCAGGGGGAACACTGAAGCTTTCTTT CASSQLRGNTEAFF
TRBD1 TRBJ2-7 - TRBV4-1 TGCGCCAGCAGCCAGGACAGGGGCGACGAGCAGTACTTC CASSQDRGDEQYF
- TRBJ2-7 - TRBV25-1 TGTGCCAGCAGTGTCGGATCCTACGAGCAGTACTTC CASSVGSYEQYF
- TRBJ1-6 - TRBV28 TGTGCCAGCAGACAGGGTTTGGGGCCCCCCCTCCACTTT CASRQGLGPPLHF
- TRBJ2-3 - TRBV10-2 TGCGCCAGCAGCGATACCACAGATACGCAGTATTTT CASSDTTDTQYF
- TRBJ2-7 - TRBV6-1 TGTGCCAGCAGTGAAGCCCAGGGGACGGCCTCCTACGAGCAGTACTTC CASSEAQGTASYEQYF